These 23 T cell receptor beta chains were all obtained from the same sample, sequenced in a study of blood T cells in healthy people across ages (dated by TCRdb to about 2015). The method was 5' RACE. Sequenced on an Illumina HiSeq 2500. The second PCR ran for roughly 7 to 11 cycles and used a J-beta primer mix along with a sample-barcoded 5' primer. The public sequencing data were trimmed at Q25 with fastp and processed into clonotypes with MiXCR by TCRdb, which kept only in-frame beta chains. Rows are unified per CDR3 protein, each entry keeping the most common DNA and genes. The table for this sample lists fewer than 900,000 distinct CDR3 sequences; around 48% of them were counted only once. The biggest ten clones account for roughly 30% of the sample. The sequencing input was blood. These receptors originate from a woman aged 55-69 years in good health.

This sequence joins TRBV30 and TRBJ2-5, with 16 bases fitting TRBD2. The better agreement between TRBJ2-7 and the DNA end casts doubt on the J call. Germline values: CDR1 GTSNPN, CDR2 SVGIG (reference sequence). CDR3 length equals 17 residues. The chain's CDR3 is CACYPGTSGRALYEQYF. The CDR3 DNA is TGTGCCTGTTACCCCGGGACTAGCGGGAGGGCCCTCTACGAGCAGTACTTC.

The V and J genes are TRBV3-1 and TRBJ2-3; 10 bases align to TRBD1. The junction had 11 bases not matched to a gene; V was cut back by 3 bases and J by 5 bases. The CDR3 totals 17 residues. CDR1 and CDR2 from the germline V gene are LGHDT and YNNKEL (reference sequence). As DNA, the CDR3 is TGTGCCAGCAGCCACCCCCAGCGGGGACAGGGGAGAGATACGCAGTATTTT. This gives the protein CASSHPQRGQGRDTQYF.

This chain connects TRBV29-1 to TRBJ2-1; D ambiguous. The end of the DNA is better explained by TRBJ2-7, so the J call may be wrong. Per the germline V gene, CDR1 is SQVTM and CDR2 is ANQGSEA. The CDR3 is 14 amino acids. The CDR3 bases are TGCAGCGTTGTGCGAATCGGCTCCTACAATGAGCAGTACTTC. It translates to CSVVRIGSYNEQYF.

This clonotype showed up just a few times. The CDR3 DNA reads as TGTGCCAGCTCACCAATCGGGGCAGAGACCCAGTACTTC. Translated: CASSPIGAETQYF. The chain carries TRBV18 and TRBJ2-5; D assignment may be TRBD1 or TRBD2 (5 bases each). The germline V gene has CDR1 KGHSH and CDR2 LQKENI. This CDR3 spans 13 amino acids. Trimming took 2 bases from V and 4 from J, leaving 8 bases between them. Together with reference TRBV18 and TRBJ2-5, the CDR3 gives the full variable domain: NAGVMQNPRHLVRRRGQEARLRCSPMKGHSHVYWYRQLPEEGLKFMVYLQKENIIDESGMPKERFSAEFPKEGPSILRIQQVVRGDSAAYFCASSPIGAETQYFGPGTRLLVL.

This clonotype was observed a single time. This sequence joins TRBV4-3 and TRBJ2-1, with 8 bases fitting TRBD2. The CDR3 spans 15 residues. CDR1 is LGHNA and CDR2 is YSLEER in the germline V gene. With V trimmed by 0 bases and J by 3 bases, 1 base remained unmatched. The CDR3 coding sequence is TGCGCCAGCAGCCAAGAACGGGAGGGCTACAATGAGCAGTTCTTC. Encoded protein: CASSQEREGYNEQFF.

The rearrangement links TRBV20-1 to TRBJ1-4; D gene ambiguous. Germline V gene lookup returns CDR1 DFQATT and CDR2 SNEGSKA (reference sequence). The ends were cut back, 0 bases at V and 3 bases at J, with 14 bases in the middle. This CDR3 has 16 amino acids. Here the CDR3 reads CSARDIRRQANEKLFF. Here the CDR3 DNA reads TGCAGTGCTAGAGATATCCGCAGGCAGGCTAATGAAAAACTGTTTTTT.

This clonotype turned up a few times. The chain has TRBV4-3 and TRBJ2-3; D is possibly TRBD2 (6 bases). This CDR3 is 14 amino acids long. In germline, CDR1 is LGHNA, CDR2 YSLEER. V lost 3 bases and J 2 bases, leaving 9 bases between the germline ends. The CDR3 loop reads CASSHQDYTDTQYF. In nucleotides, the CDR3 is TGCGCCAGCAGCCACCAGGACTACACAGATACGCAGTATTTT.

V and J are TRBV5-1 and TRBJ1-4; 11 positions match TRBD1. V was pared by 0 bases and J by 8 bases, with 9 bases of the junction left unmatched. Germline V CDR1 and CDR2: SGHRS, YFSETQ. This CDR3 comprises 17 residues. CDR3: CASSLGTGGAVDEKLFF. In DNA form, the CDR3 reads TGCGCCAGCAGCTTGGGGACAGGGGGCGCGGTGGACGAAAAACTGTTTTTT.

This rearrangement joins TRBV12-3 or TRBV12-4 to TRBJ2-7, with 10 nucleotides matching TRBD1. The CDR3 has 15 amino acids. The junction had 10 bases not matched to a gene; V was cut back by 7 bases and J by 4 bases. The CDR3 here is CASTGTGAIRYEQYF. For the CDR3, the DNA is TGTGCCAGCACCGGGACAGGGGCCATTAGGTACGAGCAGTACTTC.

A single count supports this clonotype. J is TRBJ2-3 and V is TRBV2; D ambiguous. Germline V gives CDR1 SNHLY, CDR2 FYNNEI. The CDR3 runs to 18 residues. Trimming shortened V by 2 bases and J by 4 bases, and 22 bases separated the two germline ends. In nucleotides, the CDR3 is TGTGCCAGCAGTGAAATTATGGCTATCGGAAGACAAGCAGATACGCAGTATTTT. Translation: CASSEIMAIGRQADTQYF.

CDR3 amino acids: CASSPPYGGYGYTF. In nucleotides, the CDR3 is TGTGCCAGCTCACCACCGTACGGGGGGTATGGCTACACCTTC. The chain combines TRBV18 with TRBJ1-2; tentative D call: TRBD1 (5 bases). This CDR3 has 14 amino acids. CDR1 and CDR2 (germline): KGHSH, LQKENI. The V end lost 0 bases, the J end lost 5 bases, and 10 bases lay between the germline ends.

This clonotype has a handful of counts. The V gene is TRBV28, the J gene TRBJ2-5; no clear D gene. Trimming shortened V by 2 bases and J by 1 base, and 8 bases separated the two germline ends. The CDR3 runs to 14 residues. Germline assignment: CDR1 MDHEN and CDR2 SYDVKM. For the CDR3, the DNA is TGTGCCAGCAGTTTAAATTCCCGCCAAGAGACCCAGTACTTC. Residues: CASSLNSRQETQYF.

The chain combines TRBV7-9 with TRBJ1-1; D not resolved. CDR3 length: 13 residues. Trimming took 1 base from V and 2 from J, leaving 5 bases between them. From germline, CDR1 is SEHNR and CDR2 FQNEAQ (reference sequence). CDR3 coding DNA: TGTGCCAGCAGCTTAGGGGAAAACACTGAAGCTTTCTTT. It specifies CASSLGENTEAFF.

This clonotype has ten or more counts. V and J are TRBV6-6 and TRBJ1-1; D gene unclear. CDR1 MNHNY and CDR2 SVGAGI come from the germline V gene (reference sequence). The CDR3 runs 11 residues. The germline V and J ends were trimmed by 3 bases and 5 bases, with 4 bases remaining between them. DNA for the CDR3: TGTGCCAGCAGTTATGGAACTGAAGCTTTCTTT. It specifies CASSYGTEAFF.

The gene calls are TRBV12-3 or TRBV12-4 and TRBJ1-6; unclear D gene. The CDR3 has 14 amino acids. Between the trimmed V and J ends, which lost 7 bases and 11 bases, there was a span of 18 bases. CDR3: CASTSSGFATPLHF. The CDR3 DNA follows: TGTGCCAGCACTTCTTCGGGGTTTGCTACACCCCTCCACTTT.

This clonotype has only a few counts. The CDR3 DNA reads as TGTGCCAGCAGCTTCGAATCTTGGACCGCCTACAATGAGCAGTTCTTC. It specifies CASSFESWTAYNEQFF. The chain couples TRBV7-6 to TRBJ2-1; no clear D gene. The CDR3 is made up of 16 amino acids. Germline-derived CDR1 and CDR2 are SGHVS and FNYEAQ. The V gene lost 3 bases and the J gene lost 2 bases, with 14 bases spanning the gap.

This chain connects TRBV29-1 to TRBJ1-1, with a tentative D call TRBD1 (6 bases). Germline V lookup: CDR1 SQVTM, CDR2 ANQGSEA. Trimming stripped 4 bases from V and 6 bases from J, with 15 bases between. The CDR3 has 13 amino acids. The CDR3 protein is CSVGGRQFPEAFF. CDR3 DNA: TGCAGCGTTGGGGGGCGACAGTTCCCTGAAGCTTTCTTT.

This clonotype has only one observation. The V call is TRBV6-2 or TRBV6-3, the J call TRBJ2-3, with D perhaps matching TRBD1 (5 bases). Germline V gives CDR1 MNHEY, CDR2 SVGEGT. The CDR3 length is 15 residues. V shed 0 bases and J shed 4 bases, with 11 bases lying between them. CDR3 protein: CASSYSKAGPDTQYF. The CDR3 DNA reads TGTGCCAGCAGTTACTCGAAGGCAGGGCCAGATACGCAGTATTTT.

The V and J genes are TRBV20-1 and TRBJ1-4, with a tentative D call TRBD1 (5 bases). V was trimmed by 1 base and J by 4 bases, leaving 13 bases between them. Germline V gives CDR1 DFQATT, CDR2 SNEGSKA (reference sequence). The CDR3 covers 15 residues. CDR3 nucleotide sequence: TGCAGTGCTAGAGGCCCCGACAGATTTAATGAAAAACTGTTTTTT. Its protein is CSARGPDRFNEKLFF.

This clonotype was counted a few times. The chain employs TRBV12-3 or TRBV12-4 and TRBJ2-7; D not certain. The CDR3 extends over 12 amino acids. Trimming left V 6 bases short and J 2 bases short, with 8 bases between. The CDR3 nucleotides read TGTGCCAGCAGGGGCCTCCCCTACGAGCAGTACTTC. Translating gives CASRGLPYEQYF.

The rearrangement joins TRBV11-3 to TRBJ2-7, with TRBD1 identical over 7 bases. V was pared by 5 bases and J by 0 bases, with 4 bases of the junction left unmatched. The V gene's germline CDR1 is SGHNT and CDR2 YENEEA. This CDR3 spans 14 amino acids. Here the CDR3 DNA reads TGTGCCAGCAGCAAGGGACAGAGCTCCTACGAGCAGTACTTC. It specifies CASSKGQSSYEQYF.

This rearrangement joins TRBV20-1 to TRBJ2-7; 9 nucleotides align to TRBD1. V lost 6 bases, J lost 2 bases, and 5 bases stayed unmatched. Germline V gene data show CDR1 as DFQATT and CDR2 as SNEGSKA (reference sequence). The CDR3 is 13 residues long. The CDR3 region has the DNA TGCAGTGCCCACAGACAGGGGGCCTACGAGCAGTACTTC. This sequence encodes CSAHRQGAYEQYF.

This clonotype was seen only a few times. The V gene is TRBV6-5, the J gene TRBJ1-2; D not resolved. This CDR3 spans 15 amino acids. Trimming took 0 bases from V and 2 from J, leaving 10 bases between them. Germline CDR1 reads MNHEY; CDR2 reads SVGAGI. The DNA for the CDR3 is TGTGCCAGCAGTTACTCCGCTCAAGGAAACTATGGCTACACCTTC. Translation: CASSYSAQGNYGYTF.